The sequence of this T cell receptor beta chain was determined in a study of shared clonotypes between healthy human individuals (TCRdb year 2020). General notes on the study: The cohort comprised a couple of women and a few men aged 18 to 49 years. Per donor, three plates each were used for CD4 naive and CD4 memory, two for CD8 naive, and one for CD8 memory. To estimate repertoire size and how much clonotypes are shared between individuals, the study performed deep sequencing of blood TCR repertoires from about five healthy adults. To increase sequencing depth and limit assay-specific biases, TCR repertoire library preparation and sequencing were carried out by different laboratories using diverse techniques. Per donor, leukapheresis produced somewhere between about 0.9 and 10 billion PBMCs. Findings and caveats that apply to the study as a whole: Sampling was restricted to blood, and TCR repertoires in tissue are likely to differ from TCR repertoires in blood. Compared with non-shared clonotypes, clonotypes shared by all four sorted-subset donors had higher generation probabilities. Pairwise subsampling indicated that sequencing depth was expected to affect the degree of clonotype sharing among donors. Incomplete sequencing was indicated by rarefaction of sorted-subset datasets, despite the large sequencing depth. Because the study included a small number of donors, the genetic and exposure-history diversity represented was limited. About 5% of naive CD4, more than 3% of naive CD8, 2.3% of memory CD4, and approximately 0.39% of memory CD8 clonotypes were shared across a few donors. Naive subsets generally had larger estimated clonotype richness than memory subsets.

CDR1 and CDR2 (SGHDN, FVKESK) derive from the germline V gene. Unmatched junction bases come to 8, with V trimmed by 4 bases and J by 7 bases. From the cysteine up to the phenylalanine, the CDR3 has a length of 14 residues. The only DNA kept is the CDR3, 42 bases in frame from the first base. As regards this clone: No antigen is known for it. Per-nucleotide qualities are absent, and no much larger clonotype sits a single base away.

TCR CDR3 regions were amplified from genomic DNA by multiplex PCR using the deep immunoSEQ assay. For each cell subset, the extracted genomic DNA was distributed evenly across all wells of several immunoSEQ 96-well plates, and each plate served as one replicate. For sorted subsets, approximately 200 ng of genomic DNA, equivalent to roughly 30,000 T cell genomes, went into each replicate PCR. Purified libraries were measured with a Qubit 3.0 fluorometer, size-checked on a Bioanalyzer 2100, and measured again with the KAPA Library Quantification kit. Every immunoSEQ 96-well plate was sequenced on a separate single-read 150-cycle Illumina NextSeq 550 flow cell. From the authors' description of their analysis: Because only junctional sequences without quality scores were contained in the immunoSEQ output, filtering matching that applied to full-length reads could not be performed. To assign V/J genes and CDR3, sequences were annotated using PyIR, a Python wrapper for IgBLAST v1.9, with IMGT germline references. Reads were filtered out if the reads had weak V/J assignments (E-value above 1e-6), no CDR3, stop codons, out-of-frame junctions, or ambiguous translated residues. V3J clonotypes were defined as sequences sharing the same inferred V gene, J gene, and CDR3 amino acid sequence. The percentage overlap between two repertoires was calculated by dividing the number of shared unique clonotypes by the size of the smaller repertoire. Richness of each repertoire was evaluated using RTK rarefaction, the Chao1 estimator, and Recon v2.1 estimates of unobserved clonotypes. Generation probabilities for all TCRbeta clonotypes obtained by the gDNA method from a few donors were computed using OLGA. TCRdb took this table from immuneACCESS and kept in-frame rearrangements with V and J called. Such tables lack part of the clones; where checked against another copy, unresolved V genes explain under half of the gap, and the rest is unexplained. V and J calls and clone size are given by that table; D and trimming were obtained from the DNA. The sample table records roughly 2.1 million clones; about 93% of these occur just once. The ten largest clonotypes hold under 2% of the sample.

For the CD8 naive samples, CD45RO-negative cells were positively selected for CCR7, yielding a CD45RA+CCR7+ population from which TemRA cells were excluded. Donors were healthy HIV-negative adults with no recently reported acute infections or vaccinations. Only Caucasian adults living in Nashville, Tennessee, USA were represented among the donors. After blood collection by leukapheresis, PBMCs were isolated using Ficoll-Histopaque density gradient centrifugation and then cryopreserved in the vapor phase of liquid nitrogen. Analytical flow cytometry was used to check the purity and quantity of every magnetically sorted T cell population. Genomic DNA was isolated from every sorted fraction and measured by UV absorbance on a Nanodrop 2000c.

Sequencing was performed on naive CD8+ T cells from PBMCs. What the cell subset or site label conveys for this sample: CD45RA+CCR7+. The receptor comes from a man in his late teens or twenties in good health. Some clones in this sample may be carry-over from other donors' samples. The chain employs TRBV14 and TRBJ2-5, with TRBD1 matching 8 junction bases. The nucleotide sequence is given as TGTGCCAGCAGCCCGCGACAGGGGTCAGGGACCCAGTACTTC. Its coded protein is CASSPRQGSGTQYF.